Below, 15 T cell receptor beta chains from the same sample are listed, as sequenced in a study of blood T cell repertoires in COVID-19. The assay was immunoSEQ multiplex PCR, and TCRdb's table has in-frame clones only and misses some. The data contain about 480,000 clones, 85% to 90% of them singletons. Input material: peripheral blood. The receptors originated from a woman aged 50 to 65 with COVID-19, enrolled during active disease.

The chain recombines TRBV9 with TRBJ1-2; TRBD1 matches at 7 bases. The V gene end was trimmed by 3 bases and the J gene end by 8 bases; junction bases not matched to a gene: 10. CDR1 and CDR2 from the germline V gene are SGDLS and YYNGEE. The CDR3 sequence is 14 residues long. The CDR3 sequence is CASSAGSTGVGYTF. The CDR3 DNA sequence: TGTGCCAGCAGCGCGGGATCCACAGGGGTCGGCTACACCTTC.

In its sample, this clone was seen once. V gene TRBV15 combines with J gene TRBJ1-4, with D possibly TRBD1 on 5 matching bases. The germline CDR1 and CDR2 sequences are LNHNV and YYDKDF (reference sequence). The CDR3 sequence is 14 residues long. Trimming pared 3 bases from V and 6 bases from J, leaving 11 bases between. CDR3 region: CATSRDKRDEKLFF. The CDR3 region has the DNA TGTGCCACCAGCAGGGACAAACGGGATGAAAAACTGTTTTTT.

The chain couples TRBV18 to TRBJ2-1; D might be TRBD2 (7 bases). This CDR3 region has 13 residues. Germline V gene sequence: CDR1 KGHSH, CDR2 LQKENI. Trimming pared 6 bases from V and 8 bases from J, leaving 14 bases between. CDR3 sequence (DNA): TGTGCCAGCTCCCGCGAAGGGGGGGATGAGCAGTTCTTC. Residues: CASSREGGDEQFF. Full variable domain (rest looked up from reference TRBV18 and TRBJ2-1): NAGVMQNPRHLVRRRGQEARLRCSPMKGHSHVYWYRQLPEEGLKFMVYLQKENIIDESGMPKERFSAEFPKEGPSILRIQQVVRGDSAAYFCASSREGGDEQFFGPGTRLTVL.

The chain links TRBV30 to TRBJ1-1; D not certain. The germline V gene encodes CDR1 GTSNPN and CDR2 SVGIG (reference sequence). The CDR3 covers 17 residues. V lost 0 bases to trimming and J lost 0 bases, with 17 bases between them. DNA of the CDR3: TGTGCCTGGAGTGTTTCGGGTTACTGGAGACTGAACACTGAAGCTTTCTTT. Translated: CAWSVSGYWRLNTEAFF.

The chain is built from TRBV19 and TRBJ1-5; D not certain. The V end lost 8 bases, the J end lost 5 bases, and 13 bases lay between the germline ends. This CDR3 is 13 amino acids long. The germline V gene has CDR1 LNHDA and CDR2 SQIVND (reference sequence). The CDR3 spells CASSFGTDQPQHF. The CDR3 DNA is TGTGCCAGTTCTTTTGGCACCGATCAGCCCCAGCATTTT.

The J gene is TRBJ1-4, the V gene TRBV7-8; D is unresolved. Germline-derived CDR1 and CDR2 are SGHVS and FQNEAQ. V lost 1 base to trimming and J lost 8 bases, with 17 bases between them. The length of the CDR3 is 16 residues. The CDR3 nucleotides are TGTGCCAGCAGCTTAGGCGAGACACGGTCGTTAGAAAAACTGTTTTTT. It translates to CASSLGETRSLEKLFF.

The rearrangement links TRBV5-6 to TRBJ1-1; the D is unclear. The V gene's germline CDR1 is SGHDT and CDR2 YYEEEE. The CDR3 covers 12 residues. Trimming shortened V by 0 bases and J by 7 bases, and 7 bases separated the two germline ends. CDR3 nucleotide sequence: TGTGCCAGCAGCTTGGCAGCGAATGAAGCTTTCTTT. This codes for CASSLAANEAFF.

The chain has TRBV7-3 and TRBJ1-1; TRBD1 agrees at 8 bases. The V segment lost 3 bases and the J segment 6 bases; nucleotides outside the gene matches: 6. Germline assignment: CDR1 SGHTA and CDR2 FQGTGA. CDR3 length equals 14 residues. Here the CDR3 reads CASSFTGGGSEAFF. The CDR3 coding sequence is TGTGCCAGCAGCTTCACAGGGGGAGGGTCTGAAGCTTTCTTT.

The CDR3 DNA is TGCGCCAGCAGAAGGAGAGACGAAGCTTTCTTT. Translated, it gives CASRRRDEAFF. The rearrangement uses TRBV5-1 and TRBJ1-1; unclear D gene. Trimming took off 5 bases at V and 8 bases at J, with 10 bases between the two ends. This CDR3 region has 11 residues. CDR1 is SGHRS, CDR2 YFSETQ, per germline.

The V and J genes are TRBV5-1 and TRBJ2-1; a possible D gene is TRBD1 (7 bases). V was clipped by 4 bases and J by 2 bases, with 10 bases between them. CDR1 SGHRS and CDR2 YFSETQ come from the germline V gene. This CDR3 is 14 amino acids long. Here the CDR3 reads CASSQGGAYNEQFF. DNA for the CDR3: TGCGCCAGCAGCCAGGGGGGTGCCTACAATGAGCAGTTCTTC.

The chain is built from TRBV19 and TRBJ2-5, with a weak D call TRBD2 (7 bases). CDR3 size: 13 residues. V was pared by 7 bases and J by 4 bases, with 13 bases between. Looked up from germline, CDR1 is LNHDA and CDR2 is SQIVND (reference sequence). CDR3 residues: CASTAGAGETQYF. In nucleotides, the CDR3 is TGTGCCAGTACCGCGGGGGCCGGAGAGACCCAGTACTTC. Complete variable domain (other parts from reference TRBV19 and TRBJ2-5): DGGITQSPKYLFRKEGQNVTLSCEQNLNHDAMYWYRQDPGQGLRLIYYSQIVNDFQKGDIAEGYSVSREKKESFPLTVTSAQKNPTAFYLCASTAGAGETQYFGPGTRLLVL.

The rearrangement links TRBV5-1 to TRBJ2-3; 10 bases align to TRBD1. This CDR3 has 16 amino acids. Germline V gene data show CDR1 as SGHRS and CDR2 as YFSETQ. J was trimmed by 1 base and V by 2 bases; bases with no gene match: 4. CDR3 nucleotide sequence: TGCGCCAGCAGCTTACCGGGACAGGGGCGCACAGATACGCAGTATTTT. As protein: CASSLPGQGRTDTQYF.

This chain uses TRBV19 with TRBJ1-1, with 7 bases identical to TRBD1. The germline CDR1 and CDR2 sequences are LNHDA and SQIVND (reference sequence). J gave up 3 bases and V 10 bases, and 5 bases lay outside the gene matches. The CDR3 is 12 residues long. For the CDR3, the DNA is TGTGCCACCACAGGGGTTTACACTGAAGCTTTCTTT. Its translation: CATTGVYTEAFF. Full variable domain (rest looked up from reference TRBV19 and TRBJ1-1): DGGITQSPKYLFRKEGQNVTLSCEQNLNHDAMYWYRQDPGQGLRLIYYSQIVNDFQKGDIAEGYSVSREKKESFPLTVTSAQKNPTAFYLCATTGVYTEAFFGQGTRLTVV.

The chain combines TRBV30 with TRBJ1-2, with 8 bases lining up with TRBD1. Germline trimming cut 0 bases from V and 8 bases from J; bases unmatched to any gene: 5. This CDR3 contains 13 residues. Germline CDR1 and CDR2: GTSNPN and SVGIG (reference sequence). This chain's CDR3 is CAWSVQGALGYTF. In nucleotides, the CDR3 is TGTGCCTGGAGTGTGCAGGGGGCGCTGGGCTACACCTTC.

V and J are TRBV7-2 and TRBJ2-3, with D maybe TRBD1 (5 bases). CDR3 size: 12 residues. V gave up 7 bases and J gave up 4 bases, with 9 bases separating them. Germline V gene lookup returns CDR1 SGHTA and CDR2 FQGNSA. CDR3 in amino acids: CASNQGADTQYF. The CDR3 region has the DNA TGTGCCAGCAACCAGGGCGCAGATACGCAGTATTTT.